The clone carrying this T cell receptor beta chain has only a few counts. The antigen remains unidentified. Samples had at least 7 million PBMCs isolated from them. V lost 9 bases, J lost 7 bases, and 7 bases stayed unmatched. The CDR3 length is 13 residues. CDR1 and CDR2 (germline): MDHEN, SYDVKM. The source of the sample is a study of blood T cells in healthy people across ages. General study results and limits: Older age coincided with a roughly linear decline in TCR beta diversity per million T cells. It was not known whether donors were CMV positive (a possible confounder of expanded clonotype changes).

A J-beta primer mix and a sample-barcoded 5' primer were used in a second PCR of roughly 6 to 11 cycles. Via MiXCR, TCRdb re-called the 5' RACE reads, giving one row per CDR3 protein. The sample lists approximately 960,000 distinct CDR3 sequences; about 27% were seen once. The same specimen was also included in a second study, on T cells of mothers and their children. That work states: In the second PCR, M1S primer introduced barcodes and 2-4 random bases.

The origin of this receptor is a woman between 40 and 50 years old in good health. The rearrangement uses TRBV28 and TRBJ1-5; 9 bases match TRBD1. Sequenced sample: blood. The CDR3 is CASRTGGSQPQHF. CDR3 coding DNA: TGTGCCAGTCGTACAGGGGGCTCCCAGCCCCAGCATTTT.